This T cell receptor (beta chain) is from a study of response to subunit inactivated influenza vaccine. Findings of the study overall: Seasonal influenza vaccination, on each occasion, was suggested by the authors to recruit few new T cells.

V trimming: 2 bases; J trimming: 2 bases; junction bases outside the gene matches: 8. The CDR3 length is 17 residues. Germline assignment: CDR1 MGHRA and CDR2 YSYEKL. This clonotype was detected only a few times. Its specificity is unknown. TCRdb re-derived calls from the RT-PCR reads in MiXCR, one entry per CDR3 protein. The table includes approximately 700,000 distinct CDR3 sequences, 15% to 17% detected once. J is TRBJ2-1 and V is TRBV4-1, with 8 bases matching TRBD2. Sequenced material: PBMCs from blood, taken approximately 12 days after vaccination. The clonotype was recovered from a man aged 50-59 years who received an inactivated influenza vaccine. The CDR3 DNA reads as TGCGCCAGCAGCCAACCCCTTGCGGGGGGACCCTACAATGAGCAGTTCTTC. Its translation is CASSQPLAGGPYNEQFF.